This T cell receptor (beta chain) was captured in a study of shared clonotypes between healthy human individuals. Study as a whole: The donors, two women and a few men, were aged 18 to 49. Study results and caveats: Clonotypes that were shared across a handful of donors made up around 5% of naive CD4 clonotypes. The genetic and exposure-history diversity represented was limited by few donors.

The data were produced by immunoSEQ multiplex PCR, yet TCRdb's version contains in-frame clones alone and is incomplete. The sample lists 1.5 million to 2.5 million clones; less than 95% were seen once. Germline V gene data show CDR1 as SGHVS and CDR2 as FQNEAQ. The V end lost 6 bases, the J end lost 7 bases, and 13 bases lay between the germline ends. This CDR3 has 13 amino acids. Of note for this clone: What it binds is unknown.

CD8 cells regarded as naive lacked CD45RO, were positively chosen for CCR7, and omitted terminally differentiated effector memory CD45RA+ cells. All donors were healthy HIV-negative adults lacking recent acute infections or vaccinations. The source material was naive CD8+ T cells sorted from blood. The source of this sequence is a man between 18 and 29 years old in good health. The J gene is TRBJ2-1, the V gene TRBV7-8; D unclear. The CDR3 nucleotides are TGTGCCAGCAGGGGGAAAATTGGGAATGAGCAGTTCTTC. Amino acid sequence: CASRGKIGNEQFF.